These 30 T cell receptor beta chains originate from one sample sequenced in a study of Graves' ophthalmopathy and Graves' hyperthyroidism. Amplification of TCR beta CDR3 regions used RNA transcripts. RT-PCR was first run with HTBI primers, then multiplex PCR in a second round. One entry per CDR3 protein, called by TCRdb with MiXCR from the multiplex PCR reads. The sample holds about 50,000 distinct CDR3 sequences, approximately 52% seen once. Sequenced: peripheral blood. These receptors came from an adult woman with Graves' ophthalmopathy.

The sample holds many counts of this clonotype. The rearrangement uses TRBV6-1 and TRBJ1-1; TRBD1 aligns across 7 bases. CDR1 and CDR2 (germline): MNHNS, SASEGT. This CDR3 comprises 13 residues. The J segment lost 3 bases and the V segment lost 6 bases, leaving 4 bases of the junction unmatched. Here the CDR3 reads CASRQGWDTEAFF. The CDR3 DNA follows: TGTGCCAGCAGACAGGGGTGGGACACTGAAGCTTTCTTT.

A word on this clonotype: A much larger clone sits a single nucleotide away, making a read error possible. This CDR3 reads CATRRDYTEALF. DNA for the CDR3: TGTGCCACCCGTAGAGACTACACTGAAGCTCTCTTT. V gene TRBV6-2 or TRBV6-3 combines with J gene TRBJ1-1; D remains unclear. The CDR3 runs to 12 residues. In germline, CDR1 is MNHEY, CDR2 SVGEGT.

The chain employs TRBV10-1 and TRBJ2-2; D is ambiguous. The CDR3 loop spans 12 amino acids. Germline loops: CDR1 WNHNN, CDR2 SYGVQD (reference sequence). V was shortened by 3 bases and J by 6 bases, with 5 bases between the two germline ends. This CDR3 is CASSDRPGELFF. The CDR3 DNA follows: TGCGCCAGCAGTGACCGTCCCGGGGAGCTGTTTTTT.

Concerning this clonotype itself: At one of its ends the junction is not consistent with the germline gene, which may arise from a read error. CDR3 residues: CASGWEGQLNTEAFF. CDR3 nucleotides: TGTGCCAGCGGCTGGGAGGGACAGTTGAACACTGAGGCTTTCTTT. The chain recombines TRBV5-6 with TRBJ1-1, with TRBD1 identical over 7 bases. The CDR3 loop spans 15 amino acids. Germline CDR1 SGHDT, CDR2 YYEEEE. Full variable domain (remainder filled in from reference TRBV5-6 and TRBJ1-1): DAGVTQSPTHLIKTRGQQVTLRCSPKSGHDTVSWYQQALGQGPQFIFQYYEEEERQRGNFPDRFSGHQFPNYSSELNVNALLLGDSALYLCASGWEGQLNTEAFFGQGTRLTVV.

This clonotype was observed many times. The CDR3, as DNA: TGTGCCAGCACTTCGGGGGTTGAAAAACTGTTTTTT. Translation: CASTSGVEKLFF. This chain connects TRBV12-3 or TRBV12-4 to TRBJ1-4; a weak D match, TRBD1 (5 bases). The CDR3 is made up of 12 amino acids. V was cut by 7 bases and J by 7 bases, with 10 bases left in between.

Points on this clonotype: This may arise from a read error, as a much more abundant clone is one base away. The rearrangement links TRBV27 to TRBJ2-7; TRBD2 is a possible D gene (6 bases). The germline V gene encodes CDR1 MNHEY and CDR2 SMNVEV (reference sequence). The CDR3 has 15 amino acids. Trimming removed 4 bases from V and 2 bases from J, with 15 bases in between. The CDR3 bases are TGTGCCAGCAGTTCGCGGGGTAGCGATACCTACGAGCAGTACTTC. This gives the protein CASSSRGSDTYEQYF.

This rearrangement joins TRBV9 to TRBJ1-3; weak D call: TRBD1 (6 bases). Germline V gene data show CDR1 as SGDLS and CDR2 as YYNGEE. The length of the CDR3 is 17 residues. V lost 0 bases and J lost 2, with 15 bases in between. As DNA, the CDR3 is TGTGCCAGCAGCGTAGGAGGGGGTGGGGTCCCTGGAAACACCATATATTTT. Amino acid sequence: CASSVGGGGVPGNTIYF. Using reference TRBV9 and TRBJ1-3 for the parts outside the CDR3, the full variable domain is DSGVTQTPKHLITATGQRVTLRCSPRSGDLSVYWYQQSLDQGLQFLIQYYNGEERAKGNILERFSAQQFPDLHSELNLSSLELGDSALYFCASSVGGGGVPGNTIYFGEGSWLTVV.

The rearrangement links TRBV20-1 to TRBJ2-5; D unclear. V dropped 6 bases and J dropped 5 bases, with 19 bases sitting between them. CDR3 size: 14 residues. The germline V gene encodes CDR1 DFQATT and CDR2 SNEGSKA (reference sequence). CDR3 in amino acids: CSAGDKYIRETQYF. The CDR3 DNA reads TGCAGTGCCGGAGATAAGTATATACGGGAGACCCAGTACTTC.

This clonotype was detected ten times or more. The chain recombines TRBV19 with TRBJ2-1; 13 bases are a match to TRBD2. Trimming cost V 7 bases and J 7 bases; bases outside gene matches: 7. CDR3 length: 15 amino acids. Germline V gene lookup returns CDR1 LNHDA and CDR2 SQIVND (reference sequence). The CDR3 loop is CASTQGGLAGNEQFF. The CDR3 DNA reads TGTGCCAGTACCCAAGGGGGACTAGCGGGAAATGAGCAGTTCTTC. The full variable domain, rest sourced from reference TRBV19 and TRBJ2-1, is DGGITQSPKYLFRKEGQNVTLSCEQNLNHDAMYWYRQDPGQGLRLIYYSQIVNDFQKGDIAEGYSVSREKKESFPLTVTSAQKNPTAFYLCASTQGGLAGNEQFFGPGTRLTVL.

As for this clonotype: A single base separates this from a much larger clone, so it may be a read error. The chain uses TRBV28 and TRBJ1-3, with a possible D match to TRBD1 (6 bases). CDR1 is MDHEN, CDR2 SYDVKM, per germline. The length of the CDR3 is 14 residues. For the CDR3, the DNA is TGTGTCAGCAGCGAACAGGGTCCTGGAAACACCATATATTTT. Residues: CVSSEQGPGNTIYF.

CDR3 amino acids: CASSFLPGGFQPQQYF. The CDR3, as DNA: TGTGCCAGCAGTTTTCTCCCAGGAGGGTTTCAGCCCCAGCAGTACTTC. This rearrangement joins TRBV12-3 or TRBV12-4 to TRBJ2-7; weak D call: TRBD2 (6 bases). The CDR3 contains 16 residues. V lost 3 bases and J lost 8, with 23 bases in between.

About this clonotype: One end of the junction does not line up with germline, which may come from a read error. V gene TRBV15 combines with J gene TRBJ1-6; no clear D. The germline V gene encodes CDR1 LNHNV and CDR2 YYDKDF (reference sequence). The CDR3 has 9 amino acids. The DNA for the CDR3 is TGCTCCTATAATTCACCCCTCCACTTT. This translates into CSYNSPLHF.

This clonotype came up many times. The chain has TRBV11-2 and TRBJ2-7; D possibly corresponds to TRBD1 (5 bases). Deletions cut 3 bases from V and 1 base from J, with 10 bases between. Germline values: CDR1 SGHAT, CDR2 FQNNGV. The CDR3 sequence is 14 residues long. The chain's CDR3 is CASSLGQASYEQYF. CDR3 in DNA: TGTGCCAGCAGCTTGGGGCAGGCGTCCTACGAGCAGTACTTC.

V usage is TRBV27 and J usage is TRBJ1-1; D possibly corresponds to TRBD1 (6 bases). Germline values: CDR1 MNHEY, CDR2 SMNVEV (reference sequence). Trimming took off 2 bases at V and 4 bases at J, with 14 bases between the two ends. The CDR3 consists of 15 residues. The CDR3 DNA reads as TGTGCCAGCAGTTTACAAGGGGGGGCTGTCACTGAAGCTTTCTTT. This codes for CASSLQGGAVTEAFF.

The rearrangement links TRBV7-6 to TRBJ1-5; tentatively, D is TRBD1 (6 bases). Germline V gene sequence: CDR1 SGHVS, CDR2 FNYEAQ. V shed 5 bases and J shed 2 bases, with 13 bases lying between them. CDR3 length: 15 residues. This CDR3 reads CASSVGGKGNQPQHF. CDR3 DNA: TGTGCCAGCAGCGTAGGGGGAAAGGGCAATCAGCCCCAGCATTTT.

There are a few counts of this clonotype. Since a much larger clone is just one base distant, this may be a read error. The chain carries TRBV6-1 and TRBJ2-1; a possible D gene is TRBD2 (6 bases). The CDR3 is 15 amino acids. V was trimmed by 5 bases and J by 1 base, leaving 12 bases between them. CDR1 is MNHNS, CDR2 SASEGT, per germline. The CDR3 coding sequence is TGTGCCAGCAGTAGCCCCGGGGGATCCTACAATGAGCAGTTCTTC. Amino acids: CASSSPGGSYNEQFF.

This clonotype was detected ten times or more. This rearrangement joins TRBV27 to TRBJ2-7; maybe TRBD1 (5 bases). The CDR3 sequence is 12 residues long. Trimming removed 5 bases from V and 4 bases from J, with 9 bases in between. Germline CDR1 and CDR2: MNHEY and SMNVEV (reference sequence). The CDR3, as DNA: TGTGCCAGCAGTACAGGCTCATACGAGCAGTACTTC. This encodes CASSTGSYEQYF.

Note on this clonotype: Given a much more abundant clone one base away, this may be a read error. This sequence joins TRBV30 and TRBJ2-6; TRBD1 or TRBD2 may be the D gene (5 bases each). In germline, CDR1 is GTSNPN, CDR2 SVGIG (reference sequence). The CDR3 is 15 amino acids. The CDR3 DNA follows: TGTGCCTGGAGTGTAGGACTCTCCGGGGCCAACGTCCCGACTTTC. Translated, it gives CAWSVGLSGANVPTF. Full variable domain (missing parts from reference TRBV30 and TRBJ2-6): SQTIHQWPATLVQPVGSPLSLECTVEGTSNPNLYWYRQAAGRGLQLLFYSVGIGQISSEVPQNLSASRPQDRQFILSSKKLLLSDSGFYLCAWSVGLSGANVPTFGAGSRLTVL.

Many counts were recorded for this clonotype. CDR3 DNA: TGTGCCAGCAGCGCGACGACTACCGGGGAGCTGTTTTTT. Translating it yields CASSATTTGELFF. The chain couples TRBV11-2 to TRBJ2-2; no firm D call. Germline V lookup: CDR1 SGHAT, CDR2 FQNNGV. The CDR3 runs 13 residues. The V end lost 5 bases, the J end lost 5 bases, and 9 bases lay between the germline ends.

The CDR3 DNA sequence: TGCAGTGCTAGGGACCGGGACAGGGCCGACGGTGAGACCCAGCATTTT. Amino acids: CSARDRDRADGETQHF. This sequence joins TRBV20-1 and TRBJ1-5; TRBD1 matches 9 bases. The CDR3 has 16 amino acids. Trimming took 3 bases from V and 11 from J; bases not matched to a gene: 17. Germline loops: CDR1 DFQATT, CDR2 SNEGSKA (reference sequence).

This sequence joins TRBV30 and TRBJ2-3; 10 bases agree with TRBD2. The CDR3 loop spans 14 amino acids. Germline V gives CDR1 GTSNPN, CDR2 SVGIG (reference sequence). Unmatched junction bases numbered 6, after V lost 3 bases and J lost 6 bases. The CDR3 is CAWSISGRTDTQYF. The CDR3 coding sequence is TGTGCCTGGAGCATTAGCGGGAGGACCGATACGCAGTATTTT. Full variable domain (remainder filled in from reference TRBV30 and TRBJ2-3): SQTIHQWPATLVQPVGSPLSLECTVEGTSNPNLYWYRQAAGRGLQLLFYSVGIGQISSEVPQNLSASRPQDRQFILSSKKLLLSDSGFYLCAWSISGRTDTQYFGPGTRLTVL.

This clonotype turned up a few times. The conserved closing phenylalanine or tryptophan is absent in this CDR3, likely reflecting a read error. The DNA is omitted, as the CDR3 cannot be located on it reliably, and the CDR3 follows TCRdb's listing. This chain connects TRBV28 to TRBJ2-5; TRBD2 reflects the table's D call only, with no check against the DNA. The V gene's germline CDR1 is MDHEN and CDR2 SYDVKM. The CDR3 contains 11 residues when both ends are counted. The CDR3 sequence: CASSLAPGLAG.

This chain connects TRBV9 to TRBJ1-6, with D tentatively TRBD1 (6 bases). The CDR3 contains 15 residues. V lost 4 bases, J lost 7 bases, and 15 bases lay in between. CDR1 SGDLS and CDR2 YYNGEE come from the germline V gene. DNA of the CDR3: TGTGCCAGCAGCCAGCCGGGGCAGGGGAATTCACCCCTCCACTTT. As protein: CASSQPGQGNSPLHF.

In this sample, this clonotype turned up a few times. The V and J genes are TRBV6-2 or TRBV6-3 and TRBJ2-2, with 11 bases fitting TRBD2. Unmatched junction bases numbered 8, after V lost 5 bases and J lost 3 bases. Per the germline V gene, CDR1 is MNHEY and CDR2 is SVGEGT. CDR3 length: 17 residues. This CDR3 is CASSLSTSGEDTGELFF. The CDR3, as DNA: TGTGCCAGCAGTCTTTCGACTAGCGGGGAAGACACCGGGGAGCTGTTTTTT.

This chain links TRBV20-1 with TRBJ2-5, with TRBD2 identical over 10 bases. The CDR3 runs 12 residues. Germline assignment: CDR1 DFQATT and CDR2 SNEGSKA (reference sequence). J was trimmed by 5 bases and V by 4 bases; bases with no gene match: 1. CDR3 loop: CSATSGSETQYF. The CDR3 DNA sequence: TGCAGTGCTACTAGCGGGAGCGAGACCCAGTACTTC.

This chain connects TRBV15 to TRBJ2-1; maybe TRBD2 (5 bases). Germline-derived CDR1 and CDR2 are LNHNV and YYDKDF (reference sequence). This CDR3 is built from 12 residues. V lost 5 bases and J lost 7, with 9 bases in between. The CDR3: CATSPRGNEQFF. CDR3 coding DNA: TGTGCCACCAGCCCCCGCGGGAATGAGCAGTTCTTC.

This clonotype was counted ten times or more. The chain has TRBV5-6 and TRBJ1-1, with D perhaps TRBD1 (6 bases). Trimming shortened V by 0 bases and J by 6 bases, and 12 bases separated the two germline ends. The germline V gene encodes CDR1 SGHDT and CDR2 YYEEEE. CDR3 length equals 14 residues. CDR3 sequence (DNA): TGTGCCAGCAGCTTGGAGGGGGGCCTTGCTGAAGCTTTCTTT. Translation: CASSLEGGLAEAFF.

V and J are TRBV7-3 and TRBJ2-5; 8 bases agree with TRBD1. The V gene's germline CDR1 is SGHTA and CDR2 FQGTGA. The CDR3 contains 15 residues. V gave up 5 bases and J gave up 1 base; unmatched junction bases: 6. DNA for the CDR3: TGTGCCAGCAGCCCCGGACAGGGTGGCCAAGAGACCCAGTACTTC. Residues: CASSPGQGGQETQYF.

This clonotype ranks as medium-sized. This chain links TRBV29-1 with TRBJ2-7; 7 bases align to TRBD1. The V gene end was trimmed by 5 bases and the J gene end by 2 bases; junction bases not matched to a gene: 6. The CDR3 has 13 amino acids. CDR1 and CDR2 from the germline V gene are SQVTM and ANQGSEA. The CDR3 DNA reads TGCAGCGTTATCCGGGACAGACCCTACGAGCAGTACTTC. The encoded protein is CSVIRDRPYEQYF.

The V and J genes are TRBV5-1 and TRBJ2-3; 9 bases align to TRBD2. CDR3 length: 18 amino acids. The germline V gene has CDR1 SGHRS and CDR2 YFSETQ. V shed 0 bases, J shed 5 bases, and the junction held 13 bases outside the gene matches. The CDR3 here is CASSLDPPGAGGLDTQYF. The CDR3 coding sequence is TGCGCCAGCAGCTTGGATCCTCCGGGGGCGGGAGGGTTAGATACGCAGTATTTT.